This entry features one T cell receptor (beta chain) sequence. The record originates from a study of blood T cell repertoires in COVID-19. Turning to the study itself: The study drew acute and convalescent COVID-19 samples from the United States, Italy and Spain.

The assay was immunoSEQ multiplex PCR, and TCRdb's table has in-frame clones only and misses some. The table records around 120,000 clones, around 80% of them present only once. Germline V gene sequence: CDR1 MDHEN, CDR2 SYDVKM. The V and J ends lost 5 bases and 9 bases, in that order; junction bases with no gene match: 20. The CDR3 runs to 19 residues. V is TRBV28 and J is TRBJ2-3, with TRBD2 matching over 13 bases. The source material was peripheral blood. This clonotype was sampled from a man aged 70-80 years with active or convalescent COVID-19. In DNA, the CDR3 is TGTGCCAGCAGTCCTGGACTAGCGGGAGAGAGGGGGTCAAGGTGGACGCAGTATTTT. Encoded protein: CASSPGLAGERGSRWTQYF.